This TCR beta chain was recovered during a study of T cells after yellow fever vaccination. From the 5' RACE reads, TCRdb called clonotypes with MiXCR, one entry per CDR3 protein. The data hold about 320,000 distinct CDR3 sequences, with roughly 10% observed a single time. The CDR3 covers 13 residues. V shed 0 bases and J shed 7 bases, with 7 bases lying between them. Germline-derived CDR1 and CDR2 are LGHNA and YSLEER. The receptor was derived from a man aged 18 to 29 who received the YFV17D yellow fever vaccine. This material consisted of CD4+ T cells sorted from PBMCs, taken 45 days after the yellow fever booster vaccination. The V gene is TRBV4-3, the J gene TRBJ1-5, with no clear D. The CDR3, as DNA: TGCGCCAGCAGCCAAGAGAGTCGGCAGCCCCAGCATTTT. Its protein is CASSQESRQPQHF.